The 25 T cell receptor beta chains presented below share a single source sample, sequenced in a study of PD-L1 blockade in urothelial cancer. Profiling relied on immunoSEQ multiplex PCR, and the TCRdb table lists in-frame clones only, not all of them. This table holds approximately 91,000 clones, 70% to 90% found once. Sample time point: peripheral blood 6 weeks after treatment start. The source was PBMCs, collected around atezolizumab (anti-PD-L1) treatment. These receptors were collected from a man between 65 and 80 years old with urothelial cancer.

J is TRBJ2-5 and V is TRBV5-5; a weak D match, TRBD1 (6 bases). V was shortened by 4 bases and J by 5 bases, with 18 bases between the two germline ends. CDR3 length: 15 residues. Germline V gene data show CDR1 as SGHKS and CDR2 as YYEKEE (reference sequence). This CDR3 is CASSGTGSGMETQYF. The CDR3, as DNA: TGTGCCAGCAGCGGAACAGGGTCCGGCATGGAGACCCAGTACTTC. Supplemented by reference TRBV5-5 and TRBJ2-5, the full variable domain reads DAGVTQSPTHLIKTRGQQVTLRCSPISGHKSVSWYQQVLGQGPQFIFQYYEKEERGRGNFPDRFSARQFPNYSSELNVNALLLGDSALYLCASSGTGSGMETQYFGPGTRLLVL.

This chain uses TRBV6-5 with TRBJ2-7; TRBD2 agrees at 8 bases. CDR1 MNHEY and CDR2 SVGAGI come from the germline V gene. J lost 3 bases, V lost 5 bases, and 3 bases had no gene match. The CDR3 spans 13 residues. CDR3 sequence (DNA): TGTGCCAGCAGTAGGGCGGGAGGCTACGAGCAGTACTTC. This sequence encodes CASSRAGGYEQYF.

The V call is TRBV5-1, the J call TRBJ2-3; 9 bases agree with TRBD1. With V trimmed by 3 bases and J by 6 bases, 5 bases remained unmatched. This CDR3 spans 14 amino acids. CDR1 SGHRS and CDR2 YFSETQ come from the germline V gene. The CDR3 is CASSSGQGVDTQYF. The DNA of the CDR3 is TGCGCCAGCAGCTCGGGACAGGGAGTGGATACGCAGTATTTT.

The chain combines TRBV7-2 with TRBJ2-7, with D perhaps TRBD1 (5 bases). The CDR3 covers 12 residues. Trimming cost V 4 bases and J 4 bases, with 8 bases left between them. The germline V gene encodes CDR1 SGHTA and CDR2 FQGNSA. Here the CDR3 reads CASSSGLYEQYF. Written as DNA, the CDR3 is TGTGCCAGCAGCTCAGGGCTATACGAGCAGTACTTC.

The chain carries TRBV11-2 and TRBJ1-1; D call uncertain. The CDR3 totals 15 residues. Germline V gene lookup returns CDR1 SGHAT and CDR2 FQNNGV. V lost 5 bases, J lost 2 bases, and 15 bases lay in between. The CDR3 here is CASSPRETTNTEAFF. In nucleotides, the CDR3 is TGTGCCAGCAGCCCCCGAGAGACTACTAACACTGAAGCTTTCTTT.

The CDR3 DNA sequence: TGTGCCAGCAGTTACTCACTCCAAGGCTACACCTTC. Translated: CASSYSLQGYTF. This chain links TRBV6-5 with TRBJ1-2, with D unresolved. The CDR3 length is 12 residues. With 0 bases removed from V and 8 bases from J, the gap between germline ends came to 7 bases. CDR1 MNHEY and CDR2 SVGAGI come from the germline V gene.

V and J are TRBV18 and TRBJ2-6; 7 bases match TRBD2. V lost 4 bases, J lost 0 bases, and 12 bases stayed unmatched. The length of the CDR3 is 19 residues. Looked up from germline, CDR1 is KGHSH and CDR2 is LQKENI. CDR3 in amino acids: CASSLREGGFISGANVLTF. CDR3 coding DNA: TGTGCCAGCTCACTCAGGGAGGGAGGCTTCATCTCTGGGGCCAACGTCCTGACTTTC.

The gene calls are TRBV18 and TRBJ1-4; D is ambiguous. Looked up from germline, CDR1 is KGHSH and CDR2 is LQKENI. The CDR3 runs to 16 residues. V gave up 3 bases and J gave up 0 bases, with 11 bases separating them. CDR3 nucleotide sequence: TGTGCCAGCTCACCTGGGCAGGCCTCAACTAATGAAAAACTGTTTTTT. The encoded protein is CASSPGQASTNEKLFF.

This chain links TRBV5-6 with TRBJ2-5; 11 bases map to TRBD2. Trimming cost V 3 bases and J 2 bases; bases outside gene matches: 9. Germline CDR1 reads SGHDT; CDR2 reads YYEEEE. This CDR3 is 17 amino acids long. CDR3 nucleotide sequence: TGTGCCAGCAGCTGGGGGACTAGCGGATCTCCTCAAGAGACCCAGTACTTC. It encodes CASSWGTSGSPQETQYF.

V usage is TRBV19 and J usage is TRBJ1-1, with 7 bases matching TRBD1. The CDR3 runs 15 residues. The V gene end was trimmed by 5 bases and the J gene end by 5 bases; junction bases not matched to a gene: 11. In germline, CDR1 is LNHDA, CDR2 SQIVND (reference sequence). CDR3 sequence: CASSLQLGGITEAFF. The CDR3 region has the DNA TGTGCCAGTAGTCTTCAACTAGGGGGCATAACTGAAGCTTTCTTT.

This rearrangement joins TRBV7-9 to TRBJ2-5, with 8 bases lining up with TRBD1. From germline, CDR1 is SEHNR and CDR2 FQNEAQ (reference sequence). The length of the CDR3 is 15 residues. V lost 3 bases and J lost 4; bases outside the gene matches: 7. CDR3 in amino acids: CASSFLGQGRETQYF. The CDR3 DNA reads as TGTGCCAGCAGCTTTCTAGGACAGGGAAGAGAGACCCAGTACTTC. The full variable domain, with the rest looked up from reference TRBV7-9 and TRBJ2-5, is DTGVSQNPRHKITKRGQNVTFRCDPISEHNRLYWYRQTLGQGPEFLTYFQNEAQLEKSRLLSDRFSAERPKGSFSTLEIQRTEQGDSAMYLCASSFLGQGRETQYFGPGTRLLVL.

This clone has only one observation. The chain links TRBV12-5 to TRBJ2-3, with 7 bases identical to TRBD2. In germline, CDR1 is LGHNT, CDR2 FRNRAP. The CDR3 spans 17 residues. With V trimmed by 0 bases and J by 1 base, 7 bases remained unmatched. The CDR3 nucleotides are TGTGCTAGTGGTTTGGTATTACATCGGGAGGGCACAGATACGCAGTATTTT. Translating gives CASGLVLHREGTDTQYF.

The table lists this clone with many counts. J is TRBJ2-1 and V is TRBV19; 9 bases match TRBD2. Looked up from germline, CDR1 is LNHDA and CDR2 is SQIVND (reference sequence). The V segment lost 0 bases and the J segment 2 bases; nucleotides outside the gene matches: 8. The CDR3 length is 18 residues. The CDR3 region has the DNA TGTGCCAGTAGTATAGATCCATCGACTAGCGGTACCTACAATGAGCAGTTCTTC. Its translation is CASSIDPSTSGTYNEQFF.

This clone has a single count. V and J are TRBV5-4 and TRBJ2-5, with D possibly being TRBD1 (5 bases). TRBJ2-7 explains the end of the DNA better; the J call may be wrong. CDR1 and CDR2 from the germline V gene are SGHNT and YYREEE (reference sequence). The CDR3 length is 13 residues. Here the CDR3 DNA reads TGTGCCAGCAGCTTGGACAGGAGATACGAGCAGTACTTC. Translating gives CASSLDRRYEQYF.

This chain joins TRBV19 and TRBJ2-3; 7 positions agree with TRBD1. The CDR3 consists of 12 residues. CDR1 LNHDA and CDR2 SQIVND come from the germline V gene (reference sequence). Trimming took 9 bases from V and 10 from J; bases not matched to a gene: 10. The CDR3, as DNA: TGTGCCAGCCCACCTAGGGGGCCTCCGCAGTATTTT. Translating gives CASPPRGPPQYF.

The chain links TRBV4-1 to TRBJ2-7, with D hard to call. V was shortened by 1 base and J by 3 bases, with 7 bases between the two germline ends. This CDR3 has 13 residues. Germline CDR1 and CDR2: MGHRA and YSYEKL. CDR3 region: CASSQARYYEQYF. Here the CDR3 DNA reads TGCGCCAGCAGCCAAGCACGGTACTACGAGCAGTACTTC.

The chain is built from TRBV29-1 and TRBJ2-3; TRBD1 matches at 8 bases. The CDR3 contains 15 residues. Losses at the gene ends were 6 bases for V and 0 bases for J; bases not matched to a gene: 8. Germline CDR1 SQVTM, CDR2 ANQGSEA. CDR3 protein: CSVGDRLSSTDTQYF. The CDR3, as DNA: TGCAGCGTCGGGGACAGGCTCTCTAGCACAGATACGCAGTATTTT.

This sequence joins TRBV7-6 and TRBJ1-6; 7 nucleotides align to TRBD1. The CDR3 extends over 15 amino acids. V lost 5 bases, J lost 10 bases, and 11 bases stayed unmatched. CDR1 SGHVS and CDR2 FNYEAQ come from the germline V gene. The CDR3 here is CASSATRGAQSPLHF. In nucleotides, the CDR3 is TGTGCCAGCAGCGCTACCAGGGGGGCCCAATCACCCCTCCACTTT.

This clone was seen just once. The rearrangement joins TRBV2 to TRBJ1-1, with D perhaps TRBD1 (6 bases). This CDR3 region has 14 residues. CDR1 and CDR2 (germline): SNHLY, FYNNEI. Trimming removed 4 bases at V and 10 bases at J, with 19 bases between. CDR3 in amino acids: CASSVSRGGNAAFF. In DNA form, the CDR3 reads TGTGCCAGCAGTGTATCCAGGGGAGGGAACGCAGCTTTCTTT.

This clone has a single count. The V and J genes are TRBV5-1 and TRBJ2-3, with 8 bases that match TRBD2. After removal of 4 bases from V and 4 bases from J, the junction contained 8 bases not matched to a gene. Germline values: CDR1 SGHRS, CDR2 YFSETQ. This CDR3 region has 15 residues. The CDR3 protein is CASSITSGRADTQYF. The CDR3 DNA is TGCGCCAGCAGCATCACTAGCGGCCGGGCAGATACGCAGTATTTT.

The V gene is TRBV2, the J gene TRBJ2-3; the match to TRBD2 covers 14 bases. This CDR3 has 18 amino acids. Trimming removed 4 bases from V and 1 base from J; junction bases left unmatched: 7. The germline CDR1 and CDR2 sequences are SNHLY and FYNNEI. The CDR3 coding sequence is TGTGCCAGCAGTGGGACTAGCGGGGGGCCGATCGGCACAGATACGCAGTATTTT. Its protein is CASSGTSGGPIGTDTQYF.

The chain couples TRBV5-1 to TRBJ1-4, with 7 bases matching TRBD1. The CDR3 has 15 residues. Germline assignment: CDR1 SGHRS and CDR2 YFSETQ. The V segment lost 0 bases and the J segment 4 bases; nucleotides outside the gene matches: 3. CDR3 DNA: TGCGCCAGCAGCTTGGGGGACAGAGATAATGAAAAACTGTTTTTT. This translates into CASSLGDRDNEKLFF.

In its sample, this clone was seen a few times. CDR3 in amino acids: CASSLGGYYEQYF. The CDR3 DNA reads TGTGCCAGCAGCTTGGGGGGTTACTACGAGCAGTACTTC. V usage is TRBV7-6 and J usage is TRBJ2-7; a weak D match, TRBD2 (6 bases). In germline, CDR1 is SGHVS, CDR2 FNYEAQ. The V and J ends lost 3 bases and 3 bases respectively, with 9 bases between them. The CDR3 covers 13 residues.

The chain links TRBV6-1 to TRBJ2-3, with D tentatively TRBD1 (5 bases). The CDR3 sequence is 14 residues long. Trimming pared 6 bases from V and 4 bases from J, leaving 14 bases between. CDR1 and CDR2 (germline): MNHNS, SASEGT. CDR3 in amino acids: CASRPVRGSDTQYF. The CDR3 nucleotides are TGTGCCAGCAGACCAGTAAGGGGTTCAGATACGCAGTATTTT.

CDR3 nucleotide sequence: TGTGCCAGTACCATCATGTGGGCAGGGGGCGCAGGGCAGCCCCAGCATTTT. Its translation is CASTIMWAGGAGQPQHF. V is TRBV19 and J is TRBJ1-5; 8 nucleotides agree with TRBD1. Germline V gene sequence: CDR1 LNHDA, CDR2 SQIVND (reference sequence). This CDR3 spans 17 amino acids. J lost 7 bases, V lost 7 bases, and 18 bases had no gene match.